These T cell receptor beta chains were read from a single sample in a study of cytotoxic CD8 clonotypes in ibrutinib-treated CLL. Profiling relied on immunoSEQ multiplex PCR, and the TCRdb table lists in-frame clones only, not all of them. The sample has about 150,000 clones; 75% to 80% are singletons. The source material was PBMCs, sampled after 24 months of ibrutinib treatment. The source of these receptors is a human donor with chronic lymphocytic leukemia. Each CDR3 is given with its conserved first and last residue. D genes are given only for firm matches. For some rows the clone size is stated as once, few or many, or as a class when expanded; others skip it.

NA,few,TRBV10-3,TRBJ2-2,CAIGSGATGELFF,TGTGCCATCGGTTCGGGGGCCACCGGGGAGCTGTTTTTT
NA,few,TRBV7-9,TRBJ2-3,CASGQQTGDTQYF,TGTGCCAGCGGACAGCAGACCGGGGATACGCAGTATTTT
NA,NA,TRBV5-1,TRBJ2-4,CASSSGLAKNIQYF,TGCGCCAGCAGCTCGGGACTAGCCAAAAACATTCAGTACTTC
NA,NA,TRBV10-3,TRBJ1-3,CATNHFGGNTIYF,TGTGCCACCAATCACTTTGGTGGAAACACCATATATTTT
NA,NA,TRBV9,TRBJ1-2,CASTLGGGDYGYTF,TGTGCCAGCACCCTAGGTGGCGGAGACTATGGCTACACCTTC
NA,NA,TRBV7-2,TRBJ1-1,CASSFGPNTEAFF,TGTGCCAGCAGCTTTGGGCCGAACACTGAAGCTTTCTTT
NA,NA,TRBV18,TRBJ2-7,CASSPSGLPSYEQYF,TGTGCCAGCTCACCGAGCGGACTACCCTCCTACGAGCAGTACTTC
TRBD1,NA,TRBV27,TRBJ1-5,CASSLRAPNRGRDQPQHF,TGTGCCAGCAGTTTACGGGCGCCGAACAGGGGGAGGGATCAGCCCCAGCATTTT
NA,NA,TRBV7-9,TRBJ2-4,CASSVGSLAKNIQYF,TGTGCCAGCAGCGTGGGGAGTCTAGCCAAAAACATTCAGTACTTC
TRBD1,NA,TRBV2,TRBJ2-1,CASQTGGNEQFF,TGTGCCAGCCAGACAGGGGGGAATGAGCAGTTCTTC
NA,NA,TRBV28,TRBJ1-2,CASSLGAAYGYTF,TGTGCCAGCAGTTTGGGGGCGGCCTATGGCTACACCTTC
NA,NA,TRBV5-1,TRBJ2-3,CASSLGVDTQYF,TGCGCCAGCAGCTTGGGTGTAGATACGCAGTATTTT
NA,NA,TRBV12-2,TRBJ2-1,CASHPGLAPNEQFF,TGTGCAAGTCACCCGGGACTAGCTCCCAATGAGCAGTTCTTC
NA,NA,TRBV6-4,TRBJ1-1,CASSQWRGTEAFF,TGTGCCAGCAGCCAGTGGCGGGGCACTGAAGCTTTCTTT
TRBD1,NA,TRBV9,TRBJ2-7,CASSATGTGFYEQYF,TGTGCCAGCAGCGCGACCGGGACAGGGTTCTACGAGCAGTACTTC
NA,NA,TRBV7-3,TRBJ2-1,CASSPRGPYNEQFF,TGTGCCAGCAGCCCCCGGGGTCCCTACAATGAGCAGTTCTTC
NA,many,TRBV7-3,TRBJ1-1,CASSTGNTEAFF,TGTGCCAGCAGCACCGGGAACACTGAAGCTTTCTTT
TRBD1,NA,TRBV7-3,TRBJ2-3,CASSLTGDSDTQYF,TGTGCCAGCAGCTTGACAGGGGACTCAGATACGCAGTATTTT
NA,NA,TRBV4-1,TRBJ1-4,CASSHGAGATEKLFF,TGCGCCAGCAGCCACGGGGCGGGGGCTACTGAAAAACTGTTTTTT
TRBD2,NA,TRBV6-6,TRBJ2-1,CATTDRGVAGDRGFF,TGTGCCACCACGGACCGTGGGGTAGCGGGAGACCGAGGGTTCTTC
NA,NA,TRBV5-3,TRBJ1-1,CASPEPDRTNTEAFF,TGTGCCAGCCCAGAACCCGACAGAACGAACACTGAAGCTTTCTTT
NA,once,TRBV5-6,TRBJ2-1,CASSFLAEQFF,TGTGCCAGCAGCTTCCTAGCCGAGCAGTTCTTC
TRBD2,NA,TRBV5-1,TRBJ2-5,CASSLAPAGGHQETQYF,TGCGCCAGCAGCTTGGCTCCAGCGGGGGGCCACCAAGAGACCCAGTACTTC
NA,NA,TRBV30,TRBJ1-2,CAAGPYGYTF,TGTGCCGCCGGACCGTATGGCTACACCTTC
TRBD2,once,TRBV7-7,TRBJ2-1,CASSPAGVGEQFF,TGTGCTAGCAGCCCGGCGGGGGTGGGTGAGCAGTTCTTC
NA,once,TRBV7-2,TRBJ2-2,CASSPRGGLNTGELFF,TGTGCCAGCAGCCCCCGTGGGGGCCTGAACACCGGGGAGCTGTTTTTT
NA,NA,TRBV6-5,TRBJ1-2,CASSYGGLNYGYTF,TGTGCCAGCAGTTACGGGGGATTGAACTATGGCTACACCTTC
NA,NA,TRBV9,TRBJ1-4,CASSPRANNEKLFF,TGTGCCAGCAGCCCCCGGGCCAATAATGAAAAACTGTTTTTT
NA,NA,TRBV30,TRBJ1-1,CAWSVRWGGEAFF,TGTGCCTGGAGTGTACGGTGGGGCGGTGAAGCTTTCTTT
NA,once,TRBV18,TRBJ1-4,CASSLGLGNEKLFF,TGTGCCAGCTCGCTCGGACTCGGTAATGAAAAACTGTTTTTT
NA,NA,TRBV6-6,TRBJ1-6,CATSPGDNSPLHF,TGTGCCACCTCCCCAGGGGATAATTCACCCCTCCACTTT
TRBD2,NA,TRBV5-8,TRBJ2-1,CASSPGTSSYNEQFF,TGTGCCAGCAGCCCCGGGACTAGCTCCTACAATGAGCAGTTCTTC
TRBD1,NA,TRBV19,TRBJ2-7,CASTLAGTGDYEQYF,TGTGCCAGTACCCTTGCGGGGACAGGCGACTACGAGCAGTACTTC